This TCR beta chain was captured by sequencing in a study of OX40 agonist ivuxolimab in advanced cancers. Study information: Head and neck, renal cell, melanoma or hepatocellular carcinoma were the cancers that dose-escalation patients had. Overall study results and limits: Some patients who did not respond also had low normalized T-cell clonal expansion.

Trimming left V 5 bases short and J 5 bases short, with 12 bases between. The germline V gene encodes CDR1 SSHAT and CDR2 FNYEAQ (reference sequence). This CDR3 has 14 residues. In regard to this clone: The target antigen is unknown.

Sequencing used immunoSEQ multiplex PCR; TCRdb keeps in-frame clones, though not all of them. The sample has tens of thousands of clones, 80% to 90% seen once. Autoimmune disease history or systemic immunosuppression was exclusionary. The sequence came from an adult with an advanced solid tumor such as melanoma, head and neck, liver or kidney cancer. The chain employs TRBV7-7 and TRBJ1-4, with TRBD1 as a possible D gene (6 bases). This sample comprised CD4+ or CD8+ T cells sorted from blood, obtained in a trial of the OX40 agonist ivuxolimab. CDR3 nucleotide sequence: TGTGCCAGCAGCCGTAGCCAGGGGAATGAAAAACTGTTTTTT. It is translated as CASSRSQGNEKLFF.